Listed below are T cell receptor beta chains from one sample, sequenced in a study of control samples from healthy donors and cancer patients. Generated by immunoSEQ multiplex PCR, the TCRdb table keeps only in-frame clones and is missing some. Altogether roughly 20,000 clones are present, around 80% being singletons, with the ten largest covering around 28%. Sequencing was done on a sample of PBMCs. These receptors were taken from a woman between 65 and 79 years old with lung cancer. CDR3s include the opening cysteine and the closing phenylalanine or tryptophan. The order of the fields is V gene, CDR3 length, clone size, D gene, J gene, CDR3 DNA, CDR3 protein. A D gene is named only where the DNA matches it firmly. Rows may omit the clone size; those that give it use once, few, many or a size class.

>TRBV28|15|-|TRBD1|TRBJ2-7
TGTGCCAGCATAACCCCGGGACAGTCACCGGGGGAGCAGTACTTC
CASITPGQSPGEQYF
>TRBV19|14|-|TRBD1|TRBJ1-5
TGTGCCAGTTGGGACAGGGGGCAGGGACAGCCCCAGCATTTT
CASWDRGQGQPQHF
>TRBV18|15|-|-|TRBJ1-3
TGTGCCAGCTCACCTATGGCCTACTCTGGAAACACCATATATTTT
CASSPMAYSGNTIYF
>TRBV4-3|15|-|TRBD1|TRBJ1-1
TGCGCCAGCAGCCCCCAAGGGACAGTTAACACTGAAGCTTTCTTT
CASSPQGTVNTEAFF
>TRBV7-2|16|-|-|TRBJ2-3
TGTGCCAGCAGCTTAGTGGGGGTAGGTGCCACAGATACGCAGTATTTT
CASSLVGVGATDTQYF
>TRBV12-3/TRBV12-4|13|-|TRBD1|TRBJ2-7
TGTGCCAGCAGTTTGGGACAGGGATACGAGCAGTACTTC
CASSLGQGYEQYF
>TRBV12-3/TRBV12-4|13|-|-|TRBJ2-1
TGTGCCAGCACTACCTCACCGGACAATGAGCAGTTCTTC
CASTTSPDNEQFF
>TRBV7-2|17|-|TRBD2|TRBJ2-2
TGTGCCAGCAGCCCAGGCCGTGAGACTAGCGGCACCGGGGAGCTGTTTTTT
CASSPGRETSGTGELFF
>TRBV7-2|17|-|TRBD2|TRBJ2-2
TGTGCCATCCGACGAGGACTAGCGGGAACGAACACCGGGGAGCTGTTTTTT
CAIRRGLAGTNTGELFF
>TRBV5-8|14|-|-|TRBJ1-6
TGTGCCAGCAGCGATAGGGGGAGACCTTCACCCCTCCACTTT
CASSDRGRPSPLHF
>TRBV7-2|15|-|TRBD1|TRBJ1-5
TGTGCCAGCAGCGCGATGACAGGGGGCAGTCAGCCCCAGCATTTT
CASSAMTGGSQPQHF
>TRBV30|14|-|-|TRBJ1-5
TGTGCCTGGAGTGTACTAGGGGGCAATCAGCCCCAGCATTTT
CAWSVLGGNQPQHF
>TRBV4-3|13|-|TRBD1|TRBJ1-1
TGCGCCAGCAGCCGACAGGGGATCACTGAAGCTTTCTTT
CASSRQGITEAFF
>TRBV19|13|-|-|TRBJ2-1
TGTGCCAGTAGTCCCCGGACTGTCAATGAGCAGTTCTTC
CASSPRTVNEQFF
>TRBV21-1|12|-|-|TRBJ1-1
TGTGCCAGGTGTAGGGTAAACACTGAAGCTTTCTTT
CARCRVNTEAFF
>TRBV5-5|13|-|TRBD1|TRBJ2-5
TGTGCCAGCAGCTCTACAGGGGAAGAGACCCAGTACTTC
CASSSTGEETQYF
>TRBV4-3|16|-|TRBD2|TRBJ2-3
TGCGCCAGCAGCCAAGATCTTAGCGGGAGACCAGATACGCAGTATTTT
CASSQDLSGRPDTQYF
>TRBV5-6|14|-|-|TRBJ1-5
TGTGCCAGCAGCTTCGGAGGAGATAATCAGCCCCAGCATTTT
CASSFGGDNQPQHF
>TRBV29-1|10|-|-|TRBJ2-7
TGCAGCGTTGAATCGGGGGAGCAGTACTTC
CSVESGEQYF
>TRBV3-1/TRBV3-2|16|-|-|TRBJ2-3
TGTGCCAGCAGCAACGCACGTCCTGTCATGCAAGATACGCAGTATTTT
CASSNARPVMQDTQYF
>TRBV28|16|-|-|TRBJ1-4
TGTGCCAGCAGTTTAGTCTACCGATCAACTAATGAAAAACTGTTTTTT
CASSLVYRSTNEKLFF
>TRBV9|11|few|-|TRBJ2-2
TGTGCCAGCAGCGTAGAAGGGGAGCTGTTTTTT
CASSVEGELFF
>TRBV19|14|-|-|TRBJ1-5
TGTGCCAGTACCCCTGACAGCCTCAATCAGCCCCAGCATTTT
CASTPDSLNQPQHF
>TRBV4-3|15|medium-sized|-|TRBJ2-7
TGCGCCAGCAGCCCAACCCGGGGGTTTTCGGGTGAGCAGTACTTC
CASSPTRGFSGEQYF